One and the same sample provided the 15 T cell receptor beta chains below, sequenced in a study of T cells of healthy individuals. TCRdb redid the calling of the 5' RACE reads with MiXCR, one entry per CDR3 protein. This table has 100,000 or so distinct CDR3 sequences, 15% to 20% appearing once. These TCRs come from a human donor in good health.

V and J are TRBV28 and TRBJ2-6; TRBD2 might be the D (7 bases). Germline CDR1 MDHEN, CDR2 SYDVKM. The V and J ends lost 11 bases and 4 bases respectively, with 15 bases between them. The CDR3 has 14 residues. CDR3 sequence reads: CASTGGAGANVLTF. The CDR3 nucleotides read TGTGCCTCAACGGGGGGCGCCGGGGCCAACGTCCTGACTTTC.

The rearrangement links TRBV6-5 to TRBJ1-5; 7 nucleotides match TRBD1. Germline V gives CDR1 MNHEY, CDR2 SVGAGI. The length of the CDR3 is 15 residues. V was pared by 5 bases and J by 3 bases, with 7 bases of the junction left unmatched. The CDR3 here is CASSAGTANNQPQHF. As DNA, the CDR3 is TGTGCCAGCAGTGCCGGGACAGCTAACAATCAGCCCCAGCATTTT.

The chain carries TRBV20-1 and TRBJ2-3; D might be TRBD2 (5 bases). The CDR3 is made up of 14 amino acids. The germline CDR1 and CDR2 sequences are DFQATT and SNEGSKA (reference sequence). The V end lost 3 bases, the J end lost 6 bases, and 16 bases lay between the germline ends. This chain's CDR3 is CSARGWSGEDTQYF. CDR3 DNA: TGCAGTGCTAGGGGGTGGAGCGGCGAGGATACGCAGTATTTT.

CDR3 sequence (DNA): TGTGCCAGCAGTGAAAGGCGGGAGGGTGAGCAGTTCTTC. Protein: CASSERREGEQFF. The genes are TRBV6-1 and TRBJ2-1; 9 bases fit TRBD2. CDR3 length: 13 residues. V lost 2 bases, J lost 9 bases, and 2 bases stayed unmatched. Germline V gene data show CDR1 as MNHNS and CDR2 as SASEGT.

This rearrangement joins TRBV3-1 to TRBJ2-1; 7 bases align to TRBD2. The CDR3 is made up of 15 amino acids. The junction had 9 bases not matched to a gene; V was cut back by 1 base and J by 9 bases. In germline, CDR1 is LGHDT, CDR2 YNNKEL (reference sequence). CDR3 nucleotide sequence: TGTGCCAGCAGCCAAGTCGCGGGAGTACGTCCTGAGCAGTTCTTC. Residues: CASSQVAGVRPEQFF.

This chain connects TRBV19 to TRBJ2-2, with 10 bases aligning to TRBD2. The CDR3 extends over 13 amino acids. The germline gives CDR1 LNHDA, CDR2 SQIVND (reference sequence). J was trimmed by 5 bases and V by 9 bases; bases with no gene match: 3. This CDR3 is CASRAGGTGELFF. CDR3 sequence (DNA): TGTGCCAGCCGAGCGGGGGGGACCGGGGAGCTGTTTTTT.

The CDR3 spells CASRETWANTGELFF. In DNA, the CDR3 is TGTGCCAGCAGAGAGACATGGGCTAACACCGGGGAGCTGTTTTTT. The chain links TRBV28 to TRBJ2-2; D not certain. The CDR3 is 15 amino acids. Trimming removed 6 bases at V and 2 bases at J, with 13 bases between. Germline V gene lookup returns CDR1 MDHEN and CDR2 SYDVKM.

This clonotype appeared many times. This chain joins TRBV4-2 and TRBJ1-1; no clear D. Trimming left V 8 bases short and J 1 base short, with 14 bases between. Germline V gene data show CDR1 as LGHNA and CDR2 as YNFKEQ. CDR3 size: 14 residues. The CDR3 sequence is CASRPGEGNTEAFF. The DNA for the CDR3 is TGTGCCAGCCGTCCAGGAGAGGGGAACACTGAAGCTTTCTTT.

In this sample, this clonotype turned up many times. J is TRBJ2-1 and V is TRBV6-5, with TRBD1 matching 8 bases. This CDR3 contains 14 residues. The germline V gene encodes CDR1 MNHEY and CDR2 SVGAGI. With V trimmed by 7 bases and J by 7 bases, 9 bases remained unmatched. The CDR3: CASTPGQEFNEQFF. Here the CDR3 DNA reads TGTGCCAGCACTCCGGGACAGGAGTTTAATGAGCAGTTCTTC.

This clonotype was observed a few times. V usage is TRBV28 and J usage is TRBJ2-2, with 9 positions matching TRBD2. Germline trimming cut 4 bases from V and 5 bases from J; bases unmatched to any gene: 5. CDR1 is MDHEN and CDR2 is SYDVKM in the germline V gene. This CDR3 is built from 15 residues. The CDR3 sequence: CASSYSGGRTGELFF. In DNA, the CDR3 is TGTGCCAGCAGTTACAGCGGGGGGAGGACCGGGGAGCTGTTTTTT. Full variable domain (rest looked up from reference TRBV28 and TRBJ2-2): DVKVTQSSRYLVKRTGEKVFLECVQDMDHENMFWYRQDPGLGLRLIYFSYDVKMKEKGDIPEGYSVSREKKERFSLILESASTNQTSMYLCASSYSGGRTGELFFGEGSRLTVL.

This clonotype was seen a handful of times. This chain joins TRBV6-6 and TRBJ2-6; tentatively, D is TRBD1 or TRBD2 (5 bases each). Trimming cost V 4 bases and J 0 bases, with 10 bases left between them. Germline CDR1 MNHNY, CDR2 SVGAGI (reference sequence). The CDR3 covers 16 residues. CDR3 sequence: CASSWDGSSGANVLTF. CDR3 nucleotides: TGTGCCAGCAGTTGGGACGGCTCCTCTGGGGCCAACGTCCTGACTTTC.

J is TRBJ2-3 and V is TRBV28, with TRBD1 as a possible D gene (5 bases). Per the germline V gene, CDR1 is MDHEN and CDR2 is SYDVKM. The CDR3 runs 14 residues. V lost 5 bases to trimming and J lost 4 bases, with 13 bases between them. CDR3 residues: CASSPVTVADTQYF. In nucleotides, the CDR3 is TGTGCCAGCAGTCCAGTGACAGTTGCAGATACGCAGTATTTT.

The chain employs TRBV9 and TRBJ2-5; no clear D. This CDR3 is 13 amino acids long. Germline CDR1 is SGDLS and CDR2 is YYNGEE. V lost 4 bases to trimming and J lost 3 bases, with 10 bases between them. CDR3 protein: CASSRVGKETQYF. CDR3 nucleotide sequence: TGTGCCAGCAGCCGCGTGGGGAAAGAGACCCAGTACTTC.

The rearrangement uses TRBV9 and TRBJ2-7, with 8 bases lining up with TRBD1. Germline CDR1 is SGDLS and CDR2 is YYNGEE. The CDR3 runs to 16 residues. V was pared by 3 bases and J by 4 bases, with 12 bases of the junction left unmatched. CDR3: CASSESLGQGMYEQYF. The CDR3 DNA sequence: TGTGCCAGCAGCGAGAGCTTAGGACAGGGAATGTACGAGCAGTACTTC.

This clonotype showed up just a few times. The rearrangement links TRBV20-1 to TRBJ2-7; the D gene is possibly TRBD1 (5 bases). Germline CDR1 and CDR2: DFQATT and SNEGSKA (reference sequence). The V end was cut by 6 bases, the J end by 2 bases, with 14 bases between. The CDR3 has 13 residues. The CDR3 here is CSARTGSAYEQYF. CDR3 sequence (DNA): TGCAGTGCCCGAACAGGATCAGCCTACGAGCAGTACTTC.